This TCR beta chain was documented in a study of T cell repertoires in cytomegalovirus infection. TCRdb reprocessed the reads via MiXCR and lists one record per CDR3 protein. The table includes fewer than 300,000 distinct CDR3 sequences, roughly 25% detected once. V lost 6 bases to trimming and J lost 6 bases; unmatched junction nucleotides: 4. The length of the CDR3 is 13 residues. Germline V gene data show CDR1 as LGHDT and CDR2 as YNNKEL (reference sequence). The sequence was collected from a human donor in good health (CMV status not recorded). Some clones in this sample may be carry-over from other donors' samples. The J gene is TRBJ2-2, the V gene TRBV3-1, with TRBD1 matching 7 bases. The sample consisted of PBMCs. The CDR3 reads CASSPQGSGELFF. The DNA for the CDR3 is TGTGCCAGCAGTCCACAGGGGTCCGGGGAGCTGTTTTTT.